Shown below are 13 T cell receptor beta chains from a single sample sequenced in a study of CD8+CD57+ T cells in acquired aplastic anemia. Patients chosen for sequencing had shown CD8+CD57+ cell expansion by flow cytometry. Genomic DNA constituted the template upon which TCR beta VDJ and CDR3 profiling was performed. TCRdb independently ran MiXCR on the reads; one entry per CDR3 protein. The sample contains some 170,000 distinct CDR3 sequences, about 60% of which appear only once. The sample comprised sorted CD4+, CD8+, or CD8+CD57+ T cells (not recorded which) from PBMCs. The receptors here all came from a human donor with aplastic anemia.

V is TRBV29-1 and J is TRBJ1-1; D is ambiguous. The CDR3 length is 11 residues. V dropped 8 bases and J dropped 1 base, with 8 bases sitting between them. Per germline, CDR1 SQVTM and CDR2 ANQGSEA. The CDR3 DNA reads TGCAGCTTAGAATCGAACACTGAAGCTTTCTTT. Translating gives CSLESNTEAFF.

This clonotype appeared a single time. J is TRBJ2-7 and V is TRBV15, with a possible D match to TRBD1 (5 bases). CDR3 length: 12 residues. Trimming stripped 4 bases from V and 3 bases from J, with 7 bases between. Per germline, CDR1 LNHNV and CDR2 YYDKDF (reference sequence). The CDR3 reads CATSNRNYEQYF. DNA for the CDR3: TGTGCCACCAGCAACAGGAACTACGAGCAGTACTTC.

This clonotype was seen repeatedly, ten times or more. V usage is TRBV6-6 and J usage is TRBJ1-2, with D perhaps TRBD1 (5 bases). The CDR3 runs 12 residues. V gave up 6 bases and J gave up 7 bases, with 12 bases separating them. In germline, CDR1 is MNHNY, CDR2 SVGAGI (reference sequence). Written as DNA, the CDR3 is TGTGCCAGCAGCGAGGGGCGGGTTGGCTACACCTTC. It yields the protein CASSEGRVGYTF.

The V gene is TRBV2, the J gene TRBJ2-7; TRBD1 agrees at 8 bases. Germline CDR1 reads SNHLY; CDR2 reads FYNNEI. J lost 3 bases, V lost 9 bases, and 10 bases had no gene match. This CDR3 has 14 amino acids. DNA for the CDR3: TGTGCCAGGACGGACGGGACAGGCAGCTACGAGCAGTACTTC. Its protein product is CARTDGTGSYEQYF.

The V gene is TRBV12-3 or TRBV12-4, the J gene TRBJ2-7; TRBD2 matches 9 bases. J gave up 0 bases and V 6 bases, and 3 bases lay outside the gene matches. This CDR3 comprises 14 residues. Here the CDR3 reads CASRVAGASYEQYF. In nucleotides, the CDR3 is TGTGCCAGCAGAGTAGCGGGGGCCTCCTACGAGCAGTACTTC.

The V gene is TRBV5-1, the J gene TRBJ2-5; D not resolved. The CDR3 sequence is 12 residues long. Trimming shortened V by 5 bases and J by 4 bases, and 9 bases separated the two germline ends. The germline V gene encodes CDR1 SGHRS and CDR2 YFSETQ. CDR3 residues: CASRKGRETQYF. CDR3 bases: TGCGCCAGCAGAAAAGGCCGAGAGACCCAGTACTTC.

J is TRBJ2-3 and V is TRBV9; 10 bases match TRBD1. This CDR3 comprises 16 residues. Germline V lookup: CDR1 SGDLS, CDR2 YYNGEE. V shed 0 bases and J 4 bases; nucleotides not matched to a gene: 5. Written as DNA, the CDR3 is TGTGCCAGCAGCGTAGTGACAGGGGGCGCATCAGATACGCAGTATTTT. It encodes CASSVVTGGASDTQYF.

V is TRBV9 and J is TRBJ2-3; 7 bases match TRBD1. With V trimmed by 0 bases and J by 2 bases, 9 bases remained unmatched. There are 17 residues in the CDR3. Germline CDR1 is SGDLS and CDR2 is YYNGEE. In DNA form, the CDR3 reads TGTGCCAGCAGCGTAGCAGGGGGTGGGACAGCCACAGATACGCAGTATTTT. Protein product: CASSVAGGGTATDTQYF.

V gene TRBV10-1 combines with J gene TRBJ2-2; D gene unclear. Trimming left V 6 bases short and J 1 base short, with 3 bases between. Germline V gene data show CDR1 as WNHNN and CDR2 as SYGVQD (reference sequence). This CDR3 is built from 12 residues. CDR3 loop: CASRMNTGELFF. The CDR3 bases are TGCGCCAGCAGGATGAACACCGGGGAGCTGTTTTTT.

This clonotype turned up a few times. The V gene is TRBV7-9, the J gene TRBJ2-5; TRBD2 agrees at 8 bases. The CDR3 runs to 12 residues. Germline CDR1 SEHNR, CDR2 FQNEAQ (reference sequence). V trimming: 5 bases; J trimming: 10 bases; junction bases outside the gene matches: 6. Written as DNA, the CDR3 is TGTGCCAGCAGCCGGGGGGGGATTGTCCAGTACTTC. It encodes CASSRGGIVQYF.

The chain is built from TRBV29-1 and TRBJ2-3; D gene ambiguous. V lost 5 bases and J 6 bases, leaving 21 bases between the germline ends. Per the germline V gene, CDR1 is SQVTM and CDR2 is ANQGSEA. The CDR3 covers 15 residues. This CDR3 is CSVFLPLESLDTQYF. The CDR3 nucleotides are TGCAGCGTTTTTCTCCCGCTGGAAAGCCTTGATACGCAGTATTTT.

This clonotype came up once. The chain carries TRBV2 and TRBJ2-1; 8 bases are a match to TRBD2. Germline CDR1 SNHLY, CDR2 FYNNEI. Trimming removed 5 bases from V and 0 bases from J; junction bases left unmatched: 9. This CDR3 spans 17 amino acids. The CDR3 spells CASSLAGPSSSYNEQFF. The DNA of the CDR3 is TGTGCCAGCAGTCTAGCGGGTCCCTCGAGCTCCTACAATGAGCAGTTCTTC.

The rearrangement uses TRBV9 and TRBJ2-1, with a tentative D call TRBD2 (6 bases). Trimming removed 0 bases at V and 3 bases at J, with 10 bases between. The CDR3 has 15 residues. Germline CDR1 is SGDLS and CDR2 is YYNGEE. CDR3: CASSVDLGGYNEQFF. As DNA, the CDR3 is TGTGCCAGCAGCGTAGATCTGGGGGGCTACAATGAGCAGTTCTTC.